The rows below give T cell receptor beta chains drawn from one sample of a study of blood T cell repertoires in COVID-19. Generated by immunoSEQ multiplex PCR, the TCRdb table keeps only in-frame clones and is missing some. The sample carries roughly 150,000 clones, approximately 90% recorded once. Sequencing input: peripheral blood. The receptors come from a man aged 18 to 30 with COVID-19, enrolled during active disease. Each CDR3 is given with its conserved first and last residue. The D gene is left open where the match is weak. Only some rows state a clone size, as once, few, many or a class for expanded clones.

CDR3 protein: CASSELSQNIQYF; CDR3 DNA: TGTGCCAGCAGTGAGCTAAGTCAAAACATTCAGTACTTC; J gene: TRBJ2-4; D gene: -; V gene: TRBV6-1; CDR3 length: 13; clone size: -
CDR3 protein: CAWSWLSGNTIYF; CDR3 DNA: TGTGCCTGGAGTTGGCTCTCTGGAAACACCATATATTTT; J gene: TRBJ1-3; D gene: -; V gene: TRBV30; CDR3 length: 13; clone size: once
CDR3 protein: CATSDLHSYEQYF; CDR3 DNA: TGTGCCACCAGTGATTTGCACAGCTACGAGCAGTACTTC; J gene: TRBJ2-7; D gene: -; V gene: TRBV24-1; CDR3 length: 13; clone size: -
CDR3 protein: CASIQRRALAAFHNEQFF; CDR3 DNA: TGTGCCAGCATCCAAAGGAGGGCTCTAGCGGCCTTCCACAATGAGCAGTTCTTC; J gene: TRBJ2-1; D gene: TRBD2; V gene: TRBV7-8; CDR3 length: 18; clone size: -
CDR3 protein: CASSFGGEINQPQHF; CDR3 DNA: TGTGCCAGCAGCTTTGGCGGGGAAATCAATCAGCCCCAGCATTTT; J gene: TRBJ1-5; D gene: -; V gene: TRBV5-6; CDR3 length: 15; clone size: -
CDR3 protein: CASSLTSGEGTDTQYF; CDR3 DNA: TGTGCCAGCAGTTTGACTAGCGGAGAGGGGACAGATACGCAGTATTTT; J gene: TRBJ2-3; D gene: TRBD2; V gene: TRBV6-2/TRBV6-3; CDR3 length: 16; clone size: -
CDR3 protein: CASSPSGQMNTEAFF; CDR3 DNA: TGTGCCAGCAGCCCCAGCGGACAGATGAACACTGAAGCTTTCTTT; J gene: TRBJ1-1; D gene: -; V gene: TRBV9; CDR3 length: 15; clone size: -
CDR3 protein: CASSLPPSGSYNEQFF; CDR3 DNA: TGTGCCAGCAGTTTACCCCCTAGCGGGAGTTACAATGAGCAGTTCTTC; J gene: TRBJ2-1; D gene: TRBD2; V gene: TRBV27; CDR3 length: 16; clone size: -
CDR3 protein: CASSHTGQGNYGYTF; CDR3 DNA: TGCGCCAGCAGCCACACTGGACAGGGGAACTATGGCTACACCTTC; J gene: TRBJ1-2; D gene: TRBD1; V gene: TRBV4-1; CDR3 length: 15; clone size: few
CDR3 protein: CASSITGFNEKLFF; CDR3 DNA: TGTGCCAGTAGTATTACAGGGTTCAATGAAAAACTGTTTTTT; J gene: TRBJ1-4; D gene: -; V gene: TRBV19; CDR3 length: 14; clone size: -
CDR3 protein: CASSVYRGIGEKLLF; CDR3 DNA: TGTGCCAGTAGTGTCTACAGGGGGATCGGTGAAAAACTGCTTTTT; J gene: TRBJ1-4; D gene: TRBD1; V gene: TRBV19; CDR3 length: 15; clone size: -
CDR3 protein: CASSAGTTNEKLFF; CDR3 DNA: TGTGCCAGTTCAGCGGGGACGACTAATGAAAAACTGTTTTTT; J gene: TRBJ1-4; D gene: -; V gene: TRBV19; CDR3 length: 14; clone size: -
CDR3 protein: CASSLIRNTEAFF; CDR3 DNA: TGTGCCAGCAGTTTAATCAGGAACACTGAAGCTTTCTTT; J gene: TRBJ1-1; D gene: -; V gene: TRBV28; CDR3 length: 13; clone size: -
CDR3 protein: CASSLGQGNYGYTF; CDR3 DNA: TGTGCCAGCAGCTTGGGACAGGGGAACTATGGCTACACCTTC; J gene: TRBJ1-2; D gene: TRBD1; V gene: TRBV5-6; CDR3 length: 14; clone size: -
CDR3 protein: CASSLLRTAGSPLHF; CDR3 DNA: TGTGCCAGCAGCCTCCTCCGGACCGCGGGTTCACCCCTCCACTTT; J gene: TRBJ1-6; D gene: -; V gene: TRBV14; CDR3 length: 15; clone size: -